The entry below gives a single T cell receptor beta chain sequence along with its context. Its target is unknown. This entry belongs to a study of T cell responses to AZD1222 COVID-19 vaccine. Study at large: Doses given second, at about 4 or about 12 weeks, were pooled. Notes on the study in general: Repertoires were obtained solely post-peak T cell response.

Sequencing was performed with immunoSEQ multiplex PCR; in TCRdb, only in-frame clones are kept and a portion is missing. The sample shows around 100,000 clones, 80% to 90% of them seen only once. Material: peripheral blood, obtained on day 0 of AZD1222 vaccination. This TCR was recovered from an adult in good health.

CDR3 protein: CASSLARGVWETQYF. Here the CDR3 DNA reads TGTGCCAGCAGCTTGGCCCGAGGGGTTTGGGAGACCCAGTACTTC. The gene calls are TRBV5-8 and TRBJ2-5; the D call may be TRBD1 or TRBD2 (5 bases each). The CDR3 has 15 residues. Between the trimmed V and J ends, which lost 0 bases and 5 bases, there was a span of 14 bases. Per the germline V gene, CDR1 is SGHTS and CDR2 is YDEGEE.